Given below is one T cell receptor beta chain in context. Its antigen is not known. RNA transcripts served as the template for amplifying TCR beta CDR3 regions. Primed by the HTBI set, a first-round RT-PCR was run on the TCR CDR3. TCRdb passed the multiplex PCR reads through MiXCR, listing each CDR3 protein once. The data contain 470,000 or so distinct CDR3 sequences, less than 25% of them singletons. These data originate in a study of T cells in Graves' hyperthyroidism and ophthalmopathy. Notes on the study in general: Ophthalmopathy onset followed model prediction by a median roughly six months.

Patients showing uncontrolled infection, other autoimmune disease, pregnancy or lactation were ineligible. The diagnostic basis comprised clinical symptoms, serum thyroxine and TRAb, thyroid ultrasound and orbital computed tomography. Germline V lookup: CDR1 MNHEY, CDR2 SVGEGT. The CDR3 has 15 amino acids. The ends were cut back, 0 bases at V and 3 bases at J, with 12 bases in the middle. The TCR sequence derives from a man between 18 and 35 years old with Graves' hyperthyroidism. This chain connects TRBV6-2 or TRBV6-3 to TRBJ2-7; no clear D gene. The sample was blood. The CDR3: CASSYSFDTYYEQYF. The CDR3 bases are TGTGCCAGCAGTTACTCCTTTGACACGTACTACGAGCAGTACTTC.